This T cell receptor beta chain was sequenced for a study of blood T cell repertoires in COVID-19. The ends lost 1 base at V and 3 bases at J; junction bases unmatched: 10. The length of the CDR3 is 18 residues. Germline V gene sequence: CDR1 SGHRS, CDR2 YFSETQ. Generated by immunoSEQ multiplex PCR, the TCRdb table keeps only in-frame clones and is missing some. The sample contains 95,000 to 120,000 clones, 75% to 90% of which appear only once. The sample comprised peripheral blood. This TCR was sampled from a woman aged 55-69 years with COVID-19, enrolled during active disease. The J gene is TRBJ2-3, the V gene TRBV5-1; 11 bases are shared with TRBD2. The CDR3 is CASSLSGKTSGVTDTQYF. Here the CDR3 DNA reads TGCGCCAGCAGCTTGAGCGGCAAGACTAGCGGGGTGACAGATACGCAGTATTTT.